This T cell receptor (beta chain) was captured by sequencing in a study of CD8 T cells in ankylosing spondylitis. TCRdb re-called the 5' RACE reads with MiXCR, one entry per CDR3 protein. The sample lists some 250,000 distinct CDR3 sequences, roughly a quarter seen once, with around 0.64% in the top ten. The CDR3 spans 17 residues. J lost 3 bases, V lost 6 bases, and 8 bases had no gene match. Per the germline V gene, CDR1 is MNHNS and CDR2 is SASEGT. This TCR was sampled from a male donor with ankylosing spondylitis or in good health (not recorded which). The chain recombines TRBV6-1 with TRBJ2-1, with 13 bases matching TRBD2. Sequenced sample: blood, either unsorted or a sorted T cell fraction (not recorded which). Written as DNA, the CDR3 is TGTGCCAGCAGCTCCACTAGCGGGGGGGCCTTCTACAATGAGCAGTTCTTC. Its translation is CASSSTSGGAFYNEQFF.